These T cell receptor beta chains were read from a single sample in a study of CD8 T cells in Susac syndrome. In TCRdb, the immunoSEQ multiplex PCR reads were re-called with MiXCR into one record per CDR3 protein. The table lists 130,000 or so distinct CDR3 sequences, roughly 96% of them singletons. The sequencing input was CD4+ T cells from PBMCs. The origin of the receptors is a human donor with multiple sclerosis. The CDR3 runs from the conserved cysteine through the conserved F or W. The size of a clone is reported for some rows only, either as once, few or many, or as a class for expanded clones.

14,TRBV20-1,TRBJ2-7,-,CSARVGRVGGEQYF
14,TRBV20-1,TRBJ1-5,-,CSARDGPSNQPQHF
12,TRBV3-1,TRBJ1-3,-,CASAAGGNTIYF
14,TRBV9,TRBJ2-6,-,CASSPDSGANVLTF
14,TRBV9,TRBJ2-1,-,CASSVDRPGGEQFF
15,TRBV7-7,TRBJ2-1,-,CASSPGLAGIGEQFF
13,TRBV3-1,TRBJ2-7,-,CASSQVTSYEQYF
13,TRBV3-1,TRBJ1-1,-,CASRPQTDSEAFF
13,TRBV7-9,TRBJ1-2,-,CASSLGPGHGYTF
15,TRBV29-1,TRBJ1-1,-,CSVAWDRGLGTEAFF
18,TRBV5-4,TRBJ2-7,-,CASSRQPHKQPSSYEQYF
14,TRBV7-2,TRBJ1-1,once,CASSAKTVNTEAFF
17,TRBV23-1,TRBJ2-1,-,CASSQSQGQGRNNEQFF
14,TRBV7-6,TRBJ1-1,-,CASSLRAGGTEAFF
13,TRBV20-1,TRBJ1-6,-,CSASTPNNSPLHF
14,TRBV27,TRBJ1-2,-,CASSFRQENYGYTF
13,TRBV30,TRBJ1-2,once,CAWRSGGYYGYTF
14,TRBV27,TRBJ1-2,-,CASSFQGALYGYTF
18,TRBV4-1,TRBJ2-1,-,CASSQDSLGQGVRWEQFF
14,TRBV30,TRBJ1-2,-,CAWNGGTGDYGYTF
16,TRBV20-1,TRBJ2-3,-,CSAANIGTSGRGTQYF
11,TRBV30,TRBJ2-7,few,CAWAGAYEQYF
12,TRBV30,TRBJ1-3,-,CAWSVSGNTIYF
14,TRBV7-9,TRBJ2-7,-,CASSRGTTSYEQYF
13,TRBV2,TRBJ1-1,-,CASSGTGGNEAFF
14,TRBV5-5,TRBJ1-2,-,CASSPDRGRYGYTF
16,TRBV3-1,TRBJ2-6,-,CASSRDRSSGANVLTF
14,TRBV7-2,TRBJ1-2,-,CASILKAGAAGYTF
15,TRBV5-1,TRBJ2-1,-,CASSFVSSGFNEQFF
14,TRBV5-4,TRBJ2-3,-,CASSFPDGADTQYF
16,TRBV3-1,TRBJ2-7,-,CASSQRAGTGPREQYF
16,TRBV29-1,TRBJ2-1,-,CSGWTSGRGGNNEQFF
14,TRBV27,TRBJ2-7,-,CASSLSRGSYEQYF
15,TRBV9,TRBJ2-5,once,CASSVEPGGIETQYF
15,TRBV9,TRBJ1-6,-,CASSALGVLDSPLHF
12,TRBV29-1,TRBJ2-1,-,CSVGPGYNEQFF
16,TRBV11-2,TRBJ2-1,-,CASSAQGESPSNEQFF
16,TRBV19,TRBJ1-5,-,CASSRRTGSGNQPQHF
13,TRBV29-1,TRBJ1-1,-,CSAETGMNTEAFF
20,TRBV4-2,TRBJ2-4,-,CASSPLPGPGTSSSQNIQYF
16,TRBV6-6,TRBJ1-5,-,CASSYSATGGDQPQHF
15,TRBV28,TRBJ2-6,-,CASRQTGAGANVLTF
16,TRBV18,TRBJ2-5,once,CASPPHPGNTQETQYF
15,TRBV9,TRBJ2-3,-,CASTRQTGSTDTQYF
15,TRBV28,TRBJ1-1,-,CASRNRLTGRTEAFF
17,TRBV3-1,TRBJ1-2,-,CASSQDFRPGSNYGYTF
15,TRBV28,TRBJ1-5,-,CASRLRQASNQPQHF
16,TRBV7-2,TRBJ2-1,-,CASSGMGGPPYNEQFF
15,TRBV5-4,TRBJ2-7,-,CASSSITGPWGEQYF
13,TRBV7-6,TRBJ2-7,once,CASSTWGQGEQYF
13,TRBV14,TRBJ1-1,-,CASSQSQNTEAFF
13,TRBV20-1,TRBJ2-4,-,CSAPDRSKNIQYF
13,TRBV18,TRBJ1-5,-,CASSASTGQPQHF
12,TRBV2,TRBJ2-7,few,CASSRQTYEQYF
15,TRBV20-1,TRBJ2-1,-,CSARDRAGGPREQFF